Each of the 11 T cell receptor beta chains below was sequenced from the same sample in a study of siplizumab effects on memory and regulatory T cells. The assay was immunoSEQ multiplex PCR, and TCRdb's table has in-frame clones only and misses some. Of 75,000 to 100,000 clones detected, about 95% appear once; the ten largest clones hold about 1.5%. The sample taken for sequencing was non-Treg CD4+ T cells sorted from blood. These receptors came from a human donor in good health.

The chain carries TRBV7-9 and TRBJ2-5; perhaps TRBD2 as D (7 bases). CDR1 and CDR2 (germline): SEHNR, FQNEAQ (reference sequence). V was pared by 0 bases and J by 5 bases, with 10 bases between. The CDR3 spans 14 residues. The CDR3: CASSLAGGRETQYF. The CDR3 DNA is TGTGCCAGCAGCTTAGCGGGGGGGCGTGAGACCCAGTACTTC.

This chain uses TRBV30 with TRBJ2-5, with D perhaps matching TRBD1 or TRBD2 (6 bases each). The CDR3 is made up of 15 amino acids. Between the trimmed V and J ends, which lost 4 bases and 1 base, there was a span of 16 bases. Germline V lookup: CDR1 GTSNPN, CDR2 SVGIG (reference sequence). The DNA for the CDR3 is TGTGCCTGGACTGGGGGATCGGGGGCCCAAGAGACCCAGTACTTC. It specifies CAWTGGSGAQETQYF.

The CDR3 reads CASSLGGGNSYEQYF. The DNA of the CDR3 is TGTGCCAGCAGCTTGGGCGGGGGGAACTCCTACGAGCAGTACTTC. The genes are TRBV7-8 and TRBJ2-7; 8 bases are a match to TRBD2. The CDR3 is 15 residues long. Germline CDR1 is SGHVS and CDR2 is FQNEAQ. V was pared by 3 bases and J by 0 bases, with 4 bases of the junction left unmatched.

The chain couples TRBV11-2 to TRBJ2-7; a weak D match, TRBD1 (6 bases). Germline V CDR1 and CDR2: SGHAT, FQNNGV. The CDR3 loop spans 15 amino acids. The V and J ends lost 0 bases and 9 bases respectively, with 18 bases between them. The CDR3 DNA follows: TGTGCCAGCAGCTTAGACAGGGGCTCGTTCGTTGGGCAGTACTTC. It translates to CASSLDRGSFVGQYF. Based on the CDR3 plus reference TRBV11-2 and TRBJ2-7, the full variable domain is EAGVAQSPRYKIIEKRQSVAFWCNPISGHATLYWYQQILGQGPKLLIQFQNNGVVDDSQLPKDRFSAERLKGVDSTLKIQPAKLEDSAVYLCASSLDRGSFVGQYFGPGTRLTVT.

The CDR3 DNA reads as TGTGCCAGCAGTGATCGACCGGGCGGGGGAGAGGGCTACACCTTC. The encoded protein is CASSDRPGGGEGYTF. V gene TRBV2 combines with J gene TRBJ1-2, with D possibly TRBD1 on 5 matching bases. The V gene lost 3 bases and the J gene lost 8 bases, with 19 bases spanning the gap. The CDR3 is 15 amino acids. Germline assignment: CDR1 SNHLY and CDR2 FYNNEI.

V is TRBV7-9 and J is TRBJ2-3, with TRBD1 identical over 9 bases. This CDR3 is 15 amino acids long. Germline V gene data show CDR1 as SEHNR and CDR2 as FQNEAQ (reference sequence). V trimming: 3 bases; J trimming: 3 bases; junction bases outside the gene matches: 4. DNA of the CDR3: TGTGCCAGCAGCTTCATAGGACAGGGGACAGATACGCAGTATTTT. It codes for CASSFIGQGTDTQYF.

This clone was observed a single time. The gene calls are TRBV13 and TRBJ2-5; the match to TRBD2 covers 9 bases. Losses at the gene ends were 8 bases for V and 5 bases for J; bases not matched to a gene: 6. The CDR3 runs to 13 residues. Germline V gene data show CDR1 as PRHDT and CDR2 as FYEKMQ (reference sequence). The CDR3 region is CASRRTSAETQYF. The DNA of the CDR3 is TGTGCCAGCCGACGGACTAGCGCCGAGACCCAGTACTTC.

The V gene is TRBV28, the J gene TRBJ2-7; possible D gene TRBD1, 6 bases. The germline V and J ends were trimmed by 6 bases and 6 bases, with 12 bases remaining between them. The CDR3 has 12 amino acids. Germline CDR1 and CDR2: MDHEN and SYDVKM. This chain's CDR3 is CASSQPGVEQYF. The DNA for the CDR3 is TGTGCCAGCAGCCAACCAGGGGTCGAGCAGTACTTC.

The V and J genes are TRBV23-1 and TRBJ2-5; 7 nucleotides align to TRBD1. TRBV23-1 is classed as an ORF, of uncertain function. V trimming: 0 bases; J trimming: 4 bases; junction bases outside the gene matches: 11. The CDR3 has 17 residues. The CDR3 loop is CASSQSRDSLRGETQYF. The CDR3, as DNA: TGCGCCAGCAGTCAATCTAGGGACAGCCTTAGGGGAGAGACCCAGTACTTC.

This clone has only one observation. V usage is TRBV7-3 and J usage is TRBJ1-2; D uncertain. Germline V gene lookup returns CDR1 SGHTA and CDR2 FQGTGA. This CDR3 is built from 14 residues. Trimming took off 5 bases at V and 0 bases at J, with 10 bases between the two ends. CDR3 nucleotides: TGTGCCAGCAGCCCATCGGGATCTAACTATGGCTACACCTTC. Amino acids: CASSPSGSNYGYTF.

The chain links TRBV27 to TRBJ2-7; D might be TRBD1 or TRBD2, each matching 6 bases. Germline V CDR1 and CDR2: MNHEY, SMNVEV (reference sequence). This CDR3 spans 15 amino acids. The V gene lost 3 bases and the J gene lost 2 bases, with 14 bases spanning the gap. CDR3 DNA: TGTGCCAGCAGTTTGCGGGGACACCCGACCTACGAGCAGTACTTC. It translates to CASSLRGHPTYEQYF.